A selection of T cell receptor beta chains follows, all from one sample in a study of coeliac disease. Profiling relied on immunoSEQ multiplex PCR, and the TCRdb table lists in-frame clones only, not all of them. The sample shows fewer than 10,000 clones, over 55% of them seen only once. Sequenced sample: lamina propria lymphocytes from the gut. The receptors were sampled from a woman aged 60-75 years with celiac disease. Both conserved end residues are part of each CDR3. The order of the fields is V gene, clone size, J gene, D gene, CDR3 protein, CDR3 DNA. D genes are given only for firm matches. Clone size is shown for a subset of rows, as once, few, many or a class of expanded clone.

TRBV11-3	.	TRBJ2-1	TRBD2	CASSAGGELYSEQFF	TGTGCCAGCAGTGCGGGGGGGGAACTCTACAGTGAGCAGTTCTTC
TRBV6-5	.	TRBJ2-1	.	CASRPGVRNEQFF	TGTGCCAGCCGTCCGGGAGTACGGAATGAGCAGTTCTTC
TRBV5-4	.	TRBJ1-1	.	CASSPGLGEAFF	TGTGCCAGCAGCCCGGGGTTGGGAGAAGCTTTCTTT
TRBV6-5	.	TRBJ1-5	.	CASRLRRTSNQPQHF	TGTGCCAGCCGCCTTAGGAGGACTAGCAATCAGCCCCAGCATTTT
TRBV5-1	.	TRBJ2-1	TRBD2	CASSIGTSGRRNEQFF	TGCGCCAGCAGCATAGGGACTAGCGGGAGGAGGAATGAGCAGTTCTTC
TRBV5-5	.	TRBJ2-7	TRBD1	CASSRTGGDSYEQYF	TGTGCCAGCAGTCGGACAGGGGGCGACTCCTACGAGCAGTACTTC
TRBV9	.	TRBJ2-7	TRBD2	CASSVGGLALSYEQYF	TGTGCCAGCAGCGTCGGGGGACTAGCGTTATCCTACGAGCAGTACTTC
TRBV7-9	once	TRBJ1-5	.	CASSPLGVEEPQHF	TGTGCCAGCAGCCCACTAGGCGTTGAAGAGCCCCAGCATTTT
TRBV18	.	TRBJ2-1	.	CASSPRVVGNEQFF	TGTGCCAGCTCACCCAGGGTAGTGGGCAATGAGCAGTTCTTC
TRBV19	.	TRBJ2-1	TRBD2	CASRRVAGERVEQFF	TGTGCCAGTCGACGGGTGGCGGGAGAGAGAGTTGAGCAGTTCTTC
TRBV19	.	TRBJ2-2	.	CASTLFPGELFF	TGTGCCAGTACCTTATTCCCCGGGGAGCTGTTTTTT
TRBV9	.	TRBJ2-2	TRBD2	CASSVSPSGGAGELFF	TGTGCCAGCAGCGTCTCCCCTAGCGGGGGGGCCGGGGAGCTGTTTTTT
TRBV5-4	few	TRBJ2-5	.	CASSLESGSQYF	TGTGCCAGCAGCTTGGAATCAGGGTCCCAGTACTTC
TRBV5-1	few	TRBJ2-7	.	CASGNPRRAGEPYEQYF	TGCGCCAGCGGGAACCCACGTAGGGCAGGGGAGCCCTACGAGCAGTACTTC
TRBV4-1	.	TRBJ2-7	.	CASSQVGQTYEQYF	TGCGCCAGCAGCCAAGTAGGACAGACCTACGAGCAGTACTTC
TRBV7-9	few	TRBJ1-5	TRBD1	CASSSTGGLMSNQPQHF	TGTGCCAGCAGCTCAACAGGGGGCTTGATGAGCAATCAGCCCCAGCATTTT
TRBV4-3	.	TRBJ2-5	.	CASSQDPVAELGEQYF	TGCGCCAGCAGCCAAGATCCAGTAGCGGAGCTGGGGGAGCAGTACTTC
TRBV7-3	.	TRBJ2-1	TRBD2	CASRPGLAGGLAYNEQFF	TGTGCCAGCAGACCTGGACTAGCGGGAGGACTTGCCTACAATGAGCAGTTCTTC
TRBV28	.	TRBJ1-4	.	CASSLGQHNEKLFF	TGTGCCAGCAGTTTAGGGCAGCATAATGAAAAACTGTTTTTT
TRBV19	.	TRBJ1-2	.	CASGAGTSEYGYTF	TGTGCCAGCGGGGCGGGAACCTCGGAATATGGCTACACCTTC
TRBV7-9	few	TRBJ2-6	TRBD1	CASSRGTGVSGANVLTF	TGTGCCAGCAGCCGGGGGACAGGGGTATCTGGGGCCAACGTCCTGACTTTC
TRBV7-8	.	TRBJ2-3	TRBD1	CASSLDRGDTQYF	TGTGCCAGCAGCCTCGACAGGGGAGATACGCAGTATTTT
TRBV6-4	.	TRBJ2-1	TRBD2	CASSHAGGAPNEQFF	TGTGCCAGTTCTCACGCGGGGGGAGCCCCCAATGAGCAGTTCTTC
TRBV4-1	.	TRBJ2-5	TRBD2	CASSQEPLAGVPYQETQYF	TGCGCCAGCAGCCAAGAACCGCTAGCGGGGGTTCCGTACCAAGAGACCCAGTACTTC
TRBV9	.	TRBJ2-1	TRBD2	CASSASGRGSYNEQFF	TGTGCCAGCAGCGCTAGCGGGAGGGGGTCCTACAATGAGCAGTTCTTC
TRBV7-2	.	TRBJ2-5	TRBD2	CASSETSGGETQYF	TGTGCCAGCAGCGAGACTAGCGGGGGAGAGACCCAGTACTTC
TRBV27	few	TRBJ2-1	TRBD1	CASNRGAPNNEQFF	TGTGCCAGCAACAGGGGAGCGCCGAACAATGAGCAGTTCTTC
TRBV6-5	.	TRBJ1-2	.	CASSYSGQNYGYTF	TGTGCCAGCAGTTACTCCGGACAGAACTATGGCTACACCTTC
TRBV10-3	.	TRBJ1-2	.	CAISESQDYGYTF	TGTGCCATCAGTGAGTCCCAGGACTATGGCTACACCTTC
TRBV6-6	.	TRBJ2-7	TRBD1	CASSYETGLREQYF	TGTGCCAGCAGTTACGAGACAGGGCTCCGCGAGCAGTACTTC
TRBV19	.	TRBJ2-7	TRBD1	CASTGQGYEQYF	TGTGCCAGTACCGGACAGGGATACGAGCAGTACTTC
TRBV28	.	TRBJ2-7	TRBD2	CASSSPAGSSGQYF	TGTGCCAGCAGTTCCCCAGCGGGAAGCTCCGGGCAGTACTTC
TRBV19	few	TRBJ2-7	.	CASSIQEGLYEQYF	TGTGCCAGTAGTATTCAGGAGGGTCTCTACGAGCAGTACTTC
TRBV14	.	TRBJ1-2	.	CASSQGDGYTF	TGTGCCAGCAGCCAAGGAGATGGCTACACCTTC
TRBV2	.	TRBJ2-2	TRBD2	CASRGVAGRAGELFF	TGTGCCAGCAGGGGGGTAGCGGGAAGGGCCGGGGAGCTGTTTTTT
TRBV5-4	few	TRBJ2-7	TRBD2	CASSDGTSGRTEQYF	TGTGCCAGCAGCGATGGGACTAGCGGGAGAACCGAGCAGTACTTC
TRBV5-3	.	TRBJ2-5	TRBD1	CARSQDRAQETQYF	TGTGCCAGAAGCCAGGACAGGGCCCAAGAGACCCAGTACTTC
TRBV30	.	TRBJ1-6	.	CAWRGMAGAVGNSPLHF	TGTGCCTGGAGGGGAATGGCGGGGGCCGTGGGAAATTCACCCCTCCACTTT
TRBV15	.	TRBJ2-2	TRBD2	CATSLLGGAGELFF	TGTGCCACCAGCCTCCTTGGGGGGGCCGGGGAGCTGTTTTTT
TRBV7-2	.	TRBJ1-5	TRBD1	CASSPLTGHGNQPQHF	TGTGCCAGCAGCCCCCTGACAGGGCATGGCAATCAGCCCCAGCATTTT